Below are 2 T cell receptor beta chains sequenced from a single sample in a study of CD8+ T cells in alopecia areata. cDNA reverse transcribed from extracted RNA served as the sequencing template. Measured with immunoSEQ multiplex PCR; TCRdb has only the in-frame clones, and not every one. The table lists 100,000 to 120,000 clones, under 65% of them singletons, with over 20% in the top ten. Sequencing was done on a sample of NKG2D-low CD8+ T cells sorted from blood. Receptor source: a human donor with alopecia areata.

The chain joins TRBV9 to TRBJ1-2; 9 nucleotides match TRBD1. From germline, CDR1 is SGDLS and CDR2 YYNGEE. After removal of 3 bases from V and 1 base from J, the junction contained 13 bases not matched to a gene. The CDR3 runs to 18 residues. The chain's CDR3 is CASSGRRDREGINYGYTF. The CDR3, as DNA: TGTGCCAGCAGCGGTAGAAGGGACAGGGAAGGAATTAACTATGGCTACACCTTC.

V gene TRBV2 combines with J gene TRBJ2-1; a possible D gene is TRBD2 (6 bases). Germline-derived CDR1 and CDR2 are SNHLY and FYNNEI. The CDR3 extends over 14 amino acids. Trimming stripped 7 bases from V and 0 bases from J, with 10 bases between. CDR3 in amino acids: CASKETSSYNEQFF. CDR3 in DNA: TGTGCCAGCAAGGAGACTAGCTCCTACAATGAGCAGTTCTTC.